The count of the clone carrying this T cell receptor beta chain is one. Its matching antigen is unknown. The record originates from a study of cytomegalovirus exposure and HLA in healthy donors. At the level of the study: The 95 to 150 validation repertoires used a platform that matched the one used for the 550 to 800 first-cohort repertoires, as a later analysis reported.

Sequencing used immunoSEQ multiplex PCR; TCRdb keeps in-frame clones, though not all of them. The sample has about 130,000 clones, nearly 90% seen once. Study-level results: In vitro, a few CMV-associated chains proved specific for CMV antigens. Associated with cytomegalovirus, according to the listing, were around 170 TCR beta chains.

This TCR came from a woman aged 18-29 years in good health and CMV-seronegative. Sequencing was done on a sample of PBMCs.

In DNA form, the CDR3 reads TGCGCCAGCAGCTTGGCCGGGGGGGCGCAGGGCGATGAGCAGTTCTTC. It codes for CASSLAGGAQGDEQFF. The chain is built from TRBV5-1 and TRBJ2-1; 8 bases line up with TRBD2. V was clipped by 0 bases and J by 8 bases; unmatched bases: 10. The CDR3 extends over 16 amino acids. The germline gives CDR1 SGHRS, CDR2 YFSETQ.